This T cell receptor beta chain is from a study of T cell clonotyping in hematopoietic cell transplantation. Study results and limitations: At the given depth, recipient repertoires were over 95% de novo clonotypes. CD4 and CD8 repertoire contributions could not be separated without sorting.

Clones were read by immunoSEQ multiplex PCR, and TCRdb kept only the in-frame ones, dropping some. The sample consists of thousands of clones, around 94% of them appearing once. Trimming removed 6 bases from V and 2 bases from J, with 13 bases in between. This CDR3 contains 14 residues. Germline V gene lookup returns CDR1 MNHEY and CDR2 SVGAGI. A remark on this clone: Its antigen is undetermined.

The TCR was taken from a male patient aged 60-70 years who had an allogeneic stem cell transplant from an unrelated donor, so T cells may come from the graft donor. Some clones in this sample may be carry-over from other donors' samples. The chain joins TRBV6-5 to TRBJ1-2, with TRBD1 as a possible D gene (6 bases). This specimen was peripheral blood mononuclear cells, taken 30 days after allogeneic stem cell transplant. CDR3 sequence reads: CASRPTGNNYGYTF. The DNA for the CDR3 is TGTGCCAGCAGACCAACAGGGAACAACTATGGCTACACCTTC.